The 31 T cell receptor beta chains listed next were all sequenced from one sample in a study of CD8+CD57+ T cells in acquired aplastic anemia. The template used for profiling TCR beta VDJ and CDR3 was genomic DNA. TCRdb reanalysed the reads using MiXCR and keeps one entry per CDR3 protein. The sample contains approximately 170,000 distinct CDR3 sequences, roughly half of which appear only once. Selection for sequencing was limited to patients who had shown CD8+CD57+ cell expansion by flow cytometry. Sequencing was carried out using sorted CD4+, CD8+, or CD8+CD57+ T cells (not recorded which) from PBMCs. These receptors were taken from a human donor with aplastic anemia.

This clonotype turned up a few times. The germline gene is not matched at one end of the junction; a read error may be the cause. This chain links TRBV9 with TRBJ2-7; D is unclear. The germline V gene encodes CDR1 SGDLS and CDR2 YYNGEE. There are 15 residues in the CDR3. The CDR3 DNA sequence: TGCGCCAGCAGCCAAGTAGGGTCGAGCTCCTACGAGCAGTACTTC. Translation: CASSQVGSSSYEQYF.

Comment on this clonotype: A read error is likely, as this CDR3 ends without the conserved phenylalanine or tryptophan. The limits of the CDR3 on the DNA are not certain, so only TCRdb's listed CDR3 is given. The CDR3: CAISEKRTS. The V call is TRBV10-3, the J call TRBJ2-6. The V gene's germline CDR1 is ENHRY and CDR2 SYGVKD. Inclusive of both ends, the CDR3 amounts to 9 amino acids.

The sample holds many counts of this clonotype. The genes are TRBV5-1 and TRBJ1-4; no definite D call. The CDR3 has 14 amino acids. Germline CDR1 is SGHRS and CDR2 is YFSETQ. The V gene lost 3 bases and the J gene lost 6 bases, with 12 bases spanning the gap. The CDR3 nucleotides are TGCGCCAGCAGCTCAGACGGTGGGGATGAAAAACTGTTTTTT. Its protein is CASSSDGGDEKLFF.

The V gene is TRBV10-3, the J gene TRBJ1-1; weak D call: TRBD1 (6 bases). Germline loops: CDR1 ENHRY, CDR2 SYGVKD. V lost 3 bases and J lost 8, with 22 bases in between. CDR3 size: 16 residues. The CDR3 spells CAISETGHDVSPEAFF. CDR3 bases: TGTGCCATCAGTGAAACAGGGCATGATGTCTCCCCCGAAGCTTTCTTT.

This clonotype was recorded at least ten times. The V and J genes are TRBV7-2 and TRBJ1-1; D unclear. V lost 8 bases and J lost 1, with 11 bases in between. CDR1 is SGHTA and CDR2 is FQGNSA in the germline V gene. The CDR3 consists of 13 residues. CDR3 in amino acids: CASGDVRNTEAFF. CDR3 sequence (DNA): TGTGCCAGCGGTGACGTCCGGAACACTGAAGCTTTCTTT. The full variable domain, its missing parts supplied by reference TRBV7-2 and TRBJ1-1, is GAGVSQSPSNKVTEKGKDVELRCDPISGHTALYWYRQSLGQGLEFLIYFQGNSAPDKSGLPSDRFSAERTGGSVSTLTIQRTQQEDSAVYLCASGDVRNTEAFFGQGTRLTVV.

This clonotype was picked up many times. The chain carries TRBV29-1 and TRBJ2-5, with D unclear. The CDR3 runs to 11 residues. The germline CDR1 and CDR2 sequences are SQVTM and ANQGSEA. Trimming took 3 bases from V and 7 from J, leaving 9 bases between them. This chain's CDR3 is CSVELVGTQYF. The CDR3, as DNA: TGCAGCGTTGAGTTGGTGGGGACCCAGTACTTC.

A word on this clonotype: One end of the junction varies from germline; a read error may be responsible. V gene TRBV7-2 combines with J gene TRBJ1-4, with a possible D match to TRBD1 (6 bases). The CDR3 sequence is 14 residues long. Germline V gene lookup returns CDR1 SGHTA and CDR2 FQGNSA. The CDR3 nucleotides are TGTTCCAGCAGCTTAGGGGGGGCAAATGGAAAACTGTTTTTT. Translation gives CSSSLGGANGKLFF. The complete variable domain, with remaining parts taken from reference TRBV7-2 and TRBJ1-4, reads GAGVSQSPSNKVTEKGKDVELRCDPISGHTALYWYRQSLGQGLEFLIYFQGNSAPDKSGLPSDRFSAERTGGSVSTLTIQRTQQEDSAVYLCSSSLGGANGKLFFGSGTQLSVL.

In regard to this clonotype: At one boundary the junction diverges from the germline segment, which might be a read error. CDR3 protein: CASSRGGPAYGQYF. CDR3 coding DNA: TGTGCCAGCAGCCGCGGGGGGCCCGCCTACGGGCAGTACTTC. The chain has TRBV7-6 and TRBJ2-7; 8 bases fit TRBD2. This CDR3 is 14 amino acids long. The germline V gene encodes CDR1 SGHVS and CDR2 FNYEAQ.

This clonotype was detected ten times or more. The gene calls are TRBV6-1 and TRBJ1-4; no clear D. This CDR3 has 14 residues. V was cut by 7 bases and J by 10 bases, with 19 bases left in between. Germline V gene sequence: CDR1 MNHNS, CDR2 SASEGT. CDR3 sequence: CASMYASRTGKLFF. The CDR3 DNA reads TGTGCCAGCATGTATGCCTCTCGGACGGGAAAACTGTTTTTT.

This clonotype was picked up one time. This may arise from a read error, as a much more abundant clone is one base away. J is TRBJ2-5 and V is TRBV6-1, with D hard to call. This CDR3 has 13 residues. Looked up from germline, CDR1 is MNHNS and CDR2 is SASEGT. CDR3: CANSEFAQETQYF. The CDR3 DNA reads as TGTGCCAACAGTGAATTTGCCCAAGAGACCCAGTACTTC.

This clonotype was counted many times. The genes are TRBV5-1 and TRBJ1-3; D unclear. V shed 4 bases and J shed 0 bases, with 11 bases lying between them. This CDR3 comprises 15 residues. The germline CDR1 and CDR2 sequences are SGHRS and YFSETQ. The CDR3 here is CASSPASDSGNTIYF. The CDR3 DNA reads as TGCGCCAGCAGCCCGGCATCGGACTCTGGAAACACCATATATTTT.

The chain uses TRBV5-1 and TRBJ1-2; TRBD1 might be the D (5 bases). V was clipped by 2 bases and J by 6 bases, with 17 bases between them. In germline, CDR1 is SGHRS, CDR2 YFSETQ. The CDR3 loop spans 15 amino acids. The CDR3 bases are TGCGCCAGCAGCTTCGGAGGGTCGGGGGTTCATGGCTACACCTTC. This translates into CASSFGGSGVHGYTF.

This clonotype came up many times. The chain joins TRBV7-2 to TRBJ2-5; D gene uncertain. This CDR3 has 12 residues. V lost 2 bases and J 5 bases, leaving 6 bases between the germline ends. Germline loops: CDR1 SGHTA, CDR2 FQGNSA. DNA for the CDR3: TGTGCCAGCAGCTTAAGGGCCGAGACCCAGTACTTC. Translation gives CASSLRAETQYF.

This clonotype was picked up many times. As DNA, the CDR3 is TGTGCCAGCAGCGCACCCGGGGGAACCAGGAACACTGAAGCTTTCTTT. Translated, it gives CASSAPGGTRNTEAFF. This chain uses TRBV5-4 with TRBJ1-1; TRBD1 is a possible D gene (5 bases). The V gene lost 4 bases and the J gene lost 1 base, with 17 bases spanning the gap. CDR3 length equals 16 residues. Per the germline V gene, CDR1 is SGHNT and CDR2 is YYREEE (reference sequence). The full variable domain, in which reference TRBV5-4 and TRBJ1-1 provide the parts outside the CDR3, is ETGVTQSPTHLIKTRGQQVTLRCSSQSGHNTVSWYQQALGQGPQFIFQYYREEENGRGNFPPRFSGLQFPNYSSELNVNALELDDSALYLCASSAPGGTRNTEAFFGQGTRLTVV.

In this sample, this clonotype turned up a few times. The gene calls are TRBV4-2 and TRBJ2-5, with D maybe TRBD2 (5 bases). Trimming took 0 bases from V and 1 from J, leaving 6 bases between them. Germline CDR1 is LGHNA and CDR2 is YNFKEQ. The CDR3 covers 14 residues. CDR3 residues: CASSQDTSQETQYF. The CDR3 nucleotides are TGTGCCAGCAGCCAAGACACTAGCCAAGAGACCCAGTACTTC.

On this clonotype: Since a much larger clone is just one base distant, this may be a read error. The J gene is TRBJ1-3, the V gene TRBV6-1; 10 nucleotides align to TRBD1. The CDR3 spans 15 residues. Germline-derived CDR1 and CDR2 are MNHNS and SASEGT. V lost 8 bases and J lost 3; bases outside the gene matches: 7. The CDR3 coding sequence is TGTGCCAGCTGCTCGACAGGGGGCGATGGAAACACCATATATTTT. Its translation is CASCSTGGDGNTIYF.

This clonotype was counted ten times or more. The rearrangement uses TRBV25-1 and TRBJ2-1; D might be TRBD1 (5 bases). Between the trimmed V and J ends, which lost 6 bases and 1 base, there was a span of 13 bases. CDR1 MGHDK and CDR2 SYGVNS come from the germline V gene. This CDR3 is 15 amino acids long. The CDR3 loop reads CASSPKGLSYNEQFF. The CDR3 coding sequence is TGTGCCAGCAGCCCAAAGGGGCTATCCTACAATGAGCAGTTCTTC.

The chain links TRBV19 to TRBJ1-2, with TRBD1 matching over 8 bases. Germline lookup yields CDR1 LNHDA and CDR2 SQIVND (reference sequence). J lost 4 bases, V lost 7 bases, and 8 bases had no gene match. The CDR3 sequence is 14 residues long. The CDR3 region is CASNGQGGGYGYTF. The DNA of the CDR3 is TGTGCCAGTAACGGACAGGGAGGGGGCTATGGCTACACCTTC. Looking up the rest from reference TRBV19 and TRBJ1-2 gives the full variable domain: DGGITQSPKYLFRKEGQNVTLSCEQNLNHDAMYWYRQDPGQGLRLIYYSQIVNDFQKGDIAEGYSVSREKKESFPLTVTSAQKNPTAFYLCASNGQGGGYGYTFGSGTRLTVV.

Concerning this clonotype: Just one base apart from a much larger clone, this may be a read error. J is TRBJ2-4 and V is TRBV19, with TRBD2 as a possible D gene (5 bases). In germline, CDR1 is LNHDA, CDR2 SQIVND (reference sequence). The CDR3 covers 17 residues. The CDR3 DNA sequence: TGTGCCAGTAGTCCTTTTAGGGCGGGCTCTACCAAAAACATTCGGTACTTC. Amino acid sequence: CASSPFRAGSTKNIRYF.

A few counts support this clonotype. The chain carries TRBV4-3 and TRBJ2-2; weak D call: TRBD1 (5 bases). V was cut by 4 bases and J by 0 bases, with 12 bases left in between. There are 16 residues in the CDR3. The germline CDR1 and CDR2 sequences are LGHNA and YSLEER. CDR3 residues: CASSRDRETNTGELFF. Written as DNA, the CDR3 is TGCGCCAGCAGCCGAGACAGAGAAACGAACACCGGGGAGCTGTTTTTT.

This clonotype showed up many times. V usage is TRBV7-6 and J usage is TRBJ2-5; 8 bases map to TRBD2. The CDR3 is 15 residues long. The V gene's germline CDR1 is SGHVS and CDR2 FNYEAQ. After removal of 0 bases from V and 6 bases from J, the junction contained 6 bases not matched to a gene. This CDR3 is CASSLAYGGAQTQYF. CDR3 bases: TGTGCCAGCAGCTTAGCGTACGGGGGGGCACAGACCCAGTACTTC.

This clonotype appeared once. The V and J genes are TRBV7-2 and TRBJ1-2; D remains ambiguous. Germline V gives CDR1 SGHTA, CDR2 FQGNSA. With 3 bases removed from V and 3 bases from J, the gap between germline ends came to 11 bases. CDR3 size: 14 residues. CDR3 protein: CASSFLGSDYGYTF. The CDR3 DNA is TGTGCCAGCAGCTTCCTGGGGAGCGACTATGGCTACACCTTC.

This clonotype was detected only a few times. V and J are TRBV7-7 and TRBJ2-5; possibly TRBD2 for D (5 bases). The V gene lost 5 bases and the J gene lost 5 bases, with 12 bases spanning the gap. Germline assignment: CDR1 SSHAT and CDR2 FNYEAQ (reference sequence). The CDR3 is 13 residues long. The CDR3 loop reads CASSSTSYETQYF. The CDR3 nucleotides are TGTGCCAGCAGCAGCACTAGTTACGAGACCCAGTACTTC.

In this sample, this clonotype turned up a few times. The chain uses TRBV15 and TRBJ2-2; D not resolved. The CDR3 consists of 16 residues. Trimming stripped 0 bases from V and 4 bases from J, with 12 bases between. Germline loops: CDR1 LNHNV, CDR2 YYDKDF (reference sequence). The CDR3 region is CATSRDQPQITGELFF. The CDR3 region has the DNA TGTGCCACCAGCAGAGACCAACCGCAGATCACCGGGGAGCTGTTTTTT.

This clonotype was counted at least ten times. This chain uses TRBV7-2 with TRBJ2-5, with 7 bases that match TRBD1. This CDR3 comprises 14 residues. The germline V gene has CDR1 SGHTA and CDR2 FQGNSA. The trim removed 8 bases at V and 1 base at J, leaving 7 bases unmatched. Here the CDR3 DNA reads TGTGCCAGCGGAAGGGGGCTTGCCCAAGAGACCCAGTACTTC. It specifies CASGRGLAQETQYF.

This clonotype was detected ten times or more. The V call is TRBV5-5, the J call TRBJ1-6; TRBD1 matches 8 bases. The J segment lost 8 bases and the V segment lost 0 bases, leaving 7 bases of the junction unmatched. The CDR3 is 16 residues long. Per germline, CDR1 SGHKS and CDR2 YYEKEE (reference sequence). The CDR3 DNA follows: TGTGCCAGCAGCTTGGCGGAGGGACAGGAGTATTCACCCCTCCACTTT. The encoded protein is CASSLAEGQEYSPLHF. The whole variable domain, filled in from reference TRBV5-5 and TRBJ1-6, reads DAGVTQSPTHLIKTRGQQVTLRCSPISGHKSVSWYQQVLGQGPQFIFQYYEKEERGRGNFPDRFSARQFPNYSSELNVNALLLGDSALYLCASSLAEGQEYSPLHFGNGTRLTVT.

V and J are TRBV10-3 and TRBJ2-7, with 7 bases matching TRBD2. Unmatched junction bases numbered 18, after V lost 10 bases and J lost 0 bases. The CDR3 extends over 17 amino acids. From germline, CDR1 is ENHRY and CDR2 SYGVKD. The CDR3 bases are TGTGCCACCCGACCATCCTCTAGCGGTAAGGACTCCTACGAGCAGTACTTC. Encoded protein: CATRPSSSGKDSYEQYF.

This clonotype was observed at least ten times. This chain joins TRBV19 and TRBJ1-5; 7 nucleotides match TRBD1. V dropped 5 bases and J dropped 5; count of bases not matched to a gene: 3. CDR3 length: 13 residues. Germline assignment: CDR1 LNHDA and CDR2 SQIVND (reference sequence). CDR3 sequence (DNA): TGTGCCAGTAGTGGCAGGGGGGATCAGCCCCAGCATTTT. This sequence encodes CASSGRGDQPQHF.

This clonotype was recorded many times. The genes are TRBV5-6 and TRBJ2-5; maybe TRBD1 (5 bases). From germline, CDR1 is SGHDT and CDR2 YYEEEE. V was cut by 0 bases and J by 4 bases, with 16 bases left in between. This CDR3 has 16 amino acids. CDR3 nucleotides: TGTGCCAGCAGCTTGGCGTTATCCCAGGGTGGAGAGACCCAGTACTTC. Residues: CASSLALSQGGETQYF. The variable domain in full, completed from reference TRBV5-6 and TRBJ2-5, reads DAGVTQSPTHLIKTRGQQVTLRCSPKSGHDTVSWYQQALGQGPQFIFQYYEEEERQRGNFPDRFSGHQFPNYSSELNVNALLLGDSALYLCASSLALSQGGETQYFGPGTRLLVL.

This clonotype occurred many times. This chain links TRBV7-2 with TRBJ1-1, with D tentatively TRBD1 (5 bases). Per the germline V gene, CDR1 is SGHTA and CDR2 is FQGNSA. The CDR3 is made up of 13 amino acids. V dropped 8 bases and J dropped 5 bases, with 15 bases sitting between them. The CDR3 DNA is TGTGCCAGCGGACTACAGGCTAGAACTGAAGCTTTCTTT. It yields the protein CASGLQARTEAFF.

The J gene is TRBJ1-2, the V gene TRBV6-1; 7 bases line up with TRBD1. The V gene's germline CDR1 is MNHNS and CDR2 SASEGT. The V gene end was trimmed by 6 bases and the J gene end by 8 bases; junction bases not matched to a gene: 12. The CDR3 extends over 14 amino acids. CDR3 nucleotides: TGTGCCAGCAGCCAGGGGGGGGGTGGCTTGGGCTACACCTTC. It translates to CASSQGGGGLGYTF.